This TCR beta chain appears in the sequencing data of a study of T-cell reconstitution after alpha-beta-depleted transplantation in children. TCRbeta library construction was performed incorporating unique molecular identifiers. TCRdb fed the PCR reads into MiXCR, producing one record per CDR3 protein. The data show 700,000 to 850,000 distinct CDR3 sequences, with less than 20% seen just once and approximately 5% held by the top ten. Deletions cut 1 base from V and 1 base from J, with 7 bases between. The length of the CDR3 is 14 residues. Germline V CDR1 and CDR2: LGHDT, YNNKEL (reference sequence).

This clonotype was obtained from a male patient younger than 18 who had a stem cell transplant for acute lymphoblastic leukemia, so the T cells may come from the graft donor. The chain joins TRBV3-1 to TRBJ2-5; a possible D gene is TRBD2 (6 bases). Sequenced here: PBMCs, mostly from graft donor cells, sampled 360 days after TCRalphabeta/CD19-depleted stem cell transplant. CDR3 coding DNA: TGTGCCAGCAGCCAAGGGGACTTCCAAGAGACCCAGTACTTC. Translation: CASSQGDFQETQYF.